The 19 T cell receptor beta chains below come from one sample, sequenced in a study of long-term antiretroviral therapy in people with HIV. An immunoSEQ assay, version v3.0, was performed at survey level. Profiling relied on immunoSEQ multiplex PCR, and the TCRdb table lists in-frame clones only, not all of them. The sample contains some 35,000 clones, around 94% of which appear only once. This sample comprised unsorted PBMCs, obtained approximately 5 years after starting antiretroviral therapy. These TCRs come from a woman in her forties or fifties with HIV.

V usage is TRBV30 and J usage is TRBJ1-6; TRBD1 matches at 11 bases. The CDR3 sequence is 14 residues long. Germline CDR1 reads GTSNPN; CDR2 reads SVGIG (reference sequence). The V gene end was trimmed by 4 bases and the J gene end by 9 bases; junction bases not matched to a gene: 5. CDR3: CAWKGQGVGSPLHF. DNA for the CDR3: TGTGCCTGGAAGGGACAGGGGGTCGGTTCACCCCTCCACTTT.

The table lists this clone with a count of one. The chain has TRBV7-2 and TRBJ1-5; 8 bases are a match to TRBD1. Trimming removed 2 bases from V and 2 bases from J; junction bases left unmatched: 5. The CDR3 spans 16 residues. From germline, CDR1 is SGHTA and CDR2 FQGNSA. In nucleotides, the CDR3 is TGTGCCAGCAGCTTACGAGGGACAGGCGGCAATCAGCCCCAGCATTTT. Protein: CASSLRGTGGNQPQHF.

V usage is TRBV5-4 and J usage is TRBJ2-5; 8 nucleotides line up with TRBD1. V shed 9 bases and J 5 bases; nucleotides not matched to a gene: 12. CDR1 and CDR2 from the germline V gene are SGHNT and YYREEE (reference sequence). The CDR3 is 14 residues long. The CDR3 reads CATKRDRTEETQYF. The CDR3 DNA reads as TGTGCCACTAAACGGGACAGGACAGAGGAGACCCAGTACTTC.

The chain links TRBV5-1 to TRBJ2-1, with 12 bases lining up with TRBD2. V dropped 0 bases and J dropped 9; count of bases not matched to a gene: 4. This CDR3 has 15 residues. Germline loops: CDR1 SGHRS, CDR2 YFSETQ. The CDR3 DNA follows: TGCGCCAGCAGCTTGGGACTAGCGGGGGAGGGTGAGCAGTTCTTC. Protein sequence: CASSLGLAGEGEQFF.

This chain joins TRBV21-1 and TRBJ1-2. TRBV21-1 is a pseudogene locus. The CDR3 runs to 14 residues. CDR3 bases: TGTGCCAGCAGCAATACCGGGACCAACTATGGCTACACCTTC. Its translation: CASSNTGTNYGYTF.

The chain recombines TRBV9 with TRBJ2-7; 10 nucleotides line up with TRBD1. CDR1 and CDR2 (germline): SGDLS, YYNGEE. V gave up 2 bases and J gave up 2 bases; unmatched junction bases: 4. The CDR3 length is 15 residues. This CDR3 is CASSVGTGVPYEQYF. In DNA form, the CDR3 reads TGTGCCAGCAGCGTTGGGACAGGGGTCCCCTACGAGCAGTACTTC.

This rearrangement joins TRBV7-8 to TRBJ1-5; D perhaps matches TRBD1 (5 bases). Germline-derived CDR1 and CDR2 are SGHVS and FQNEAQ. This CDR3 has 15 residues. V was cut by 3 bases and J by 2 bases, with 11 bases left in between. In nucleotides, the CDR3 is TGTGCCAGCAGCTTCCAGGGTACCGGCAATCAGCCCCAGCATTTT. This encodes CASSFQGTGNQPQHF.

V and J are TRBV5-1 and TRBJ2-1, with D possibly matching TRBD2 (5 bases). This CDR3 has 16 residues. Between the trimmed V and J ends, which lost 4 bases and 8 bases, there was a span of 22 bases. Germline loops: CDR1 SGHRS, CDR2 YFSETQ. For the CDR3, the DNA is TGCGCCAGCAGCACGGAAGGACGGACCCCCGGGGATGAGCAGTTCTTC. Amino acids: CASSTEGRTPGDEQFF.

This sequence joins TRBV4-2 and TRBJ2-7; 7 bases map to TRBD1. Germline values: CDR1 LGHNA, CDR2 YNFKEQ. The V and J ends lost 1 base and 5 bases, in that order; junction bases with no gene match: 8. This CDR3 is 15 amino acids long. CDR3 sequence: CASSQVAGTANEQYF. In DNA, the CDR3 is TGTGCCAGCAGCCAAGTAGCCGGGACAGCCAACGAGCAGTACTTC.

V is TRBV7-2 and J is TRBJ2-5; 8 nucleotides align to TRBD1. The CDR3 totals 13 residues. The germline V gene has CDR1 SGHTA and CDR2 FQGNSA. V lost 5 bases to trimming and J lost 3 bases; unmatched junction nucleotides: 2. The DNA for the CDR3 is TGTGCCAGCAGCCGGGACAGGAAAGAGACCCAGTACTTC. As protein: CASSRDRKETQYF.

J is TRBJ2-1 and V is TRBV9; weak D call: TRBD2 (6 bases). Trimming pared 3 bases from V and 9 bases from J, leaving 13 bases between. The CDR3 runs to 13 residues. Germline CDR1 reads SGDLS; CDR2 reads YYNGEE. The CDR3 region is CASSGGGVSEQFF. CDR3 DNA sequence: TGTGCCAGCAGCGGAGGCGGGGTGAGTGAGCAGTTCTTC.

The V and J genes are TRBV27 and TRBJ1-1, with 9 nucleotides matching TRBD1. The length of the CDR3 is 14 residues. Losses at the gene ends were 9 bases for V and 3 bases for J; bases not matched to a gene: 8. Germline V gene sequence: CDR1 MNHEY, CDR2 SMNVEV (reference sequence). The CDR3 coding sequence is TGTGCCAGTGGAAACAGGGGGCAGCACACTGAAGCTTTCTTT. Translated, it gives CASGNRGQHTEAFF.

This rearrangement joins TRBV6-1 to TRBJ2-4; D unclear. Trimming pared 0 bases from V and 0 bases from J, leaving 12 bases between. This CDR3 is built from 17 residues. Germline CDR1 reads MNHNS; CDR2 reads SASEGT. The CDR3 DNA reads TGTGCCAGCAGTGAAGCTCCAAGACTCTTAGCCAAAAACATTCAGTACTTC. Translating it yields CASSEAPRLLAKNIQYF.

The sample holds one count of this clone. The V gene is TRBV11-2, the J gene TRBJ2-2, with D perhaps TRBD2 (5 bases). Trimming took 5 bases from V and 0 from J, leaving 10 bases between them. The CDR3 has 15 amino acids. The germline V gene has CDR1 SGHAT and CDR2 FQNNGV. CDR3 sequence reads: CASSPLRANTGELFF. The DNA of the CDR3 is TGTGCCAGCAGCCCCTTGCGGGCGAACACCGGGGAGCTGTTTTTT.

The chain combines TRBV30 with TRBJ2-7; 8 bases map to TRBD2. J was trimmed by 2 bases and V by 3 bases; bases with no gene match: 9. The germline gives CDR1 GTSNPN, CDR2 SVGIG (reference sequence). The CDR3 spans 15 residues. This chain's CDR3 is CAWSIGLANTYEQYF. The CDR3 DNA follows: TGTGCCTGGAGCATAGGACTAGCCAATACCTACGAGCAGTACTTC.

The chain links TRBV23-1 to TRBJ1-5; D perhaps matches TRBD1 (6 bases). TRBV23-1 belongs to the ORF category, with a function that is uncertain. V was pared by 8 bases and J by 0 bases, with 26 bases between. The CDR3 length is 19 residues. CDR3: CASLLRGPMGLYSNQPQHF. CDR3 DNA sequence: TGCGCCAGCCTTTTACGGGGGCCCATGGGACTATATAGCAATCAGCCCCAGCATTTT.

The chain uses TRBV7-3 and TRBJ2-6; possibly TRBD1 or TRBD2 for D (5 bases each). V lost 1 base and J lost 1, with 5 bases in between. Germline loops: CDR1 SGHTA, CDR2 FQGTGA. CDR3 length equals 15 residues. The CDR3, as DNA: TGTGCCAGCAGCTTAAGGGGGTCTGGGGCCAACGTCCTGACTTTC. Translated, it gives CASSLRGSGANVLTF.

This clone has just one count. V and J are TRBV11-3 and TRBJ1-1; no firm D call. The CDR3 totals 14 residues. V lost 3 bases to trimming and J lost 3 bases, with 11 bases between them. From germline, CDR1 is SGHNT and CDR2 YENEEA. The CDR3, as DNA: TGTGCCAGCAGCTTGGGGAAGGGTGACACTGAAGCTTTCTTT. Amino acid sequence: CASSLGKGDTEAFF.

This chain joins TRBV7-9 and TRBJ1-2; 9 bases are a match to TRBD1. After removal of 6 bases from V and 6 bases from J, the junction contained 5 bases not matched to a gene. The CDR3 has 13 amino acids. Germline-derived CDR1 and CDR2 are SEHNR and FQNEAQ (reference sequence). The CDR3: CASSRGTGNGYTF. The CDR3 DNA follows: TGTGCCAGCAGTAGGGGGACAGGGAATGGCTACACCTTC. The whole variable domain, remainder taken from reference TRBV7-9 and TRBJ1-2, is DTGVSQNPRHKITKRGQNVTFRCDPISEHNRLYWYRQTLGQGPEFLTYFQNEAQLEKSRLLSDRFSAERPKGSFSTLEIQRTEQGDSAMYLCASSRGTGNGYTFGSGTRLTVV.